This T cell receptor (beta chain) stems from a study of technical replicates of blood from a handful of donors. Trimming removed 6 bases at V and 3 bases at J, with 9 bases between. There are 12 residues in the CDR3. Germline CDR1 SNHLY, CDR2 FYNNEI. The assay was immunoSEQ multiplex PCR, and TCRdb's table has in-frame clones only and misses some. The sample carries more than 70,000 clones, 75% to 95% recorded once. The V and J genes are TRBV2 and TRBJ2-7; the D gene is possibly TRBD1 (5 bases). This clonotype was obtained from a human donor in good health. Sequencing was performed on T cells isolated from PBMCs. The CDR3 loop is CASRVGDYEQYF. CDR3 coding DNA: TGTGCCAGCAGAGTAGGGGACTACGAGCAGTACTTC.